This TCR beta chain was obtained from a study of beta chain features in type 1 diabetes. J lost 0 bases, V lost 4 bases, and 1 base had no gene match. CDR3 size: 15 residues. Germline values: CDR1 SGHRS, CDR2 YFSETQ. Investigators reverse transcribed all isolated RNA, so they sequenced expressed TCRB transcripts. Sequencing used immunoSEQ multiplex PCR; TCRdb keeps in-frame clones, though not all of them. The sample has hundreds of thousands of clones, roughly 12% seen once; the top ten hold around 0.015%. The J gene is TRBJ2-7, the V gene TRBV5-1; 13 positions agree with TRBD2. This receptor was taken from a man between 18 and 29 years old in good health. Sequenced material: naive CD4+ T cells from blood. CDR3 nucleotide sequence: TGCGCCAGCAGCCGGACTAGCGGGAGCTCCTACGAGCAGTACTTC. This gives the protein CASSRTSGSSYEQYF.